The present entry profiles one TCR beta chain with its context. This clonotype was recorded many times. The clone's antigen remains unknown. There are no base qualities to consult, and no much larger clone falls within one base. TCR cDNA was synthesized by 5'RACE template switching, through which a universal primer site and unique molecular identifiers were introduced. cDNA synthesis was primed from both the TCR alpha and TCR beta constant segments. Libraries were amplified in two PCR steps, with sample barcodes and sequencing adapters added in the second step. Sequencing of libraries was performed on Illumina HiSeq 2500 (2x100 bp) or NovaSeq (2x150 bp). The source study handled its data this way. Reads were demultiplexed and collapsed into UMI consensus sequences with MIGEC, and V(D)J alignment was performed with MiXCR. Vaccine-responding clonotypes were defined with edgeR using replicate PBMC samples, requiring FDR below 0.01 and a log2 fold change above 5 up to day 15. Each bulk clonotype received a CD4 or CD8 identity based on whether the sequenced CD4 or CD8 repertoire contained that clonotype at higher abundance. TCRdb's own reprocessing of the public reads used fastp at Q25 and MiXCR and kept productive beta chains. One record per CDR3 amino acid sequence lists the most common genes and DNA. The V and J calls here are based on TCRdb, not the publication. This sample is represented by tens of thousands of distinct CDR3 sequences; 7% to 9% of them were singletons. The ten most abundant clones make up 28% of the sample.

The sample comes from a study of T cells after yellow fever vaccination (dated by TCRdb to about 2019). Study-level background: Libraries from fractions with low cell numbers were prepared with the SMART-Seq v4 Ultra Low Input RNA kit. To track T-cell clones before and after primary and booster YFV17D yellow fever vaccination, bulk TCR alpha and beta repertoires were sequenced longitudinally. Two healthy male donors, one aged 18 to 29 and one aged 30 to 40 years, made up the cohort. Blood was drawn at multiple timepoints before and after primary and secondary immunization, with bulk PBMC replicates and cell subsets isolated. The study at large found these results: Because only a couple of donors were included in the study, the extent to which the findings can be generalized is limited. A small share of clonotypes was detected in both CD4 and CD8 compartments, with the overlap likely arising from convergent recombination. Compared with the primary T-cell response, the secondary T-cell response was faster but weaker, reaching its peak on day 5 rather than on day 15. Most clones expanded after primary vaccination were re-detected after the booster (around 96% of CD4 and roughly 87% of CD8), suggesting broad memory maintenance. Computational filtering was required because FACS-sorted repertoires could contain abundant contaminating clonotypes from the bulk population.

V was cut back by 3 bases and J by 2 bases, leaving a gap of 4 bases between them. For CDR1 and CDR2, the germline V gene lists SQVTM and ANQGSEA. From the cysteine through the phenylalanine, the CDR3 covers 11 amino acids. Just the 33-base CDR3 DNA is kept, in frame starting at base 1. This sample's treatment or condition label indicates: live attenuated yellow fever vaccine strain. PBMCs were isolated from peripheral blood using a standard Ficoll-Paque protocol. Dynabeads CD4 and CD8 positive selection kits were used to isolate the CD4 and CD8 T-cell fractions. RNA was extracted with TriZol from bulk PBMCs, CD4 and CD8 fractions, and dextramer-positive and dextramer-negative fractions.

Sample: CD8+ T cells sorted from PBMCs, taken approximately 16 days after the first yellow fever vaccination. The TCR comes from a man in his late teens or twenties who received the YFV17D yellow fever vaccine. The sequence joins TRBV29-1 to TRBJ1-1; no D segment can be confidently identified. The DNA sequence is TGCAGCGTTGAGATTAACACTGAAGCTTTCTTT. Protein translation: CSVEINTEAFF.